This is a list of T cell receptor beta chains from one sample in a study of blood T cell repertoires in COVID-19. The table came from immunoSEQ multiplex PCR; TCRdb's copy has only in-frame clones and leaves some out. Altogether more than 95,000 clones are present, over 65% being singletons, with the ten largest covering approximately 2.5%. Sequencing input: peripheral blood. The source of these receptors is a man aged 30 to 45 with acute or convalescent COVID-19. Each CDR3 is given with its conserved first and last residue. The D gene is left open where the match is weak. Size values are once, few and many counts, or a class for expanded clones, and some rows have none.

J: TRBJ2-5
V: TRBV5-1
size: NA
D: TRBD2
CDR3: CASSLGTSGSQETQYF
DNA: TGCGCCAGCAGCTTGGGAACTAGCGGGTCCCAAGAGACCCAGTACTTC

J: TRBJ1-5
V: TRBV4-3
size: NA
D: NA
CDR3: CASSQGGGPQHF
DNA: TGCGCCAGCAGCCAAGGGGGCGGGCCCCAGCATTTT

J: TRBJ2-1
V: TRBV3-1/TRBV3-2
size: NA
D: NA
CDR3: CASSQLTYNEQFF
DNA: TGTGCCAGCAGCCAACTCACATACAATGAGCAGTTCTTC

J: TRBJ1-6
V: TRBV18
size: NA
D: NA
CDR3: CASSDSNSPLHF
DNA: TGTGCCAGCTCGGACAGTAATTCACCCCTCCACTTT

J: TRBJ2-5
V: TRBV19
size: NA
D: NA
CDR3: CASSPLGRAQETQYF
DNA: TGTGCCAGCAGCCCCTTAGGGCGGGCACAAGAGACCCAGTACTTC

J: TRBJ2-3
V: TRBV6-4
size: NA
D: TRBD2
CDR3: CASSAGASGGSTDTQYF
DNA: TGTGCCAGCAGTGCCGGTGCGAGCGGGGGCAGCACAGATACGCAGTATTTT

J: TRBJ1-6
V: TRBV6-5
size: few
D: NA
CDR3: CASSPAGTGYSPLHF
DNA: TGTGCCAGCAGTCCGGCGGGGACTGGGTACTCACCCCTCCACTTT

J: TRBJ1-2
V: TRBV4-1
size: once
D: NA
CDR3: CASSQDPWAVNNYGYTF
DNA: TGCGCCAGCAGCCAAGATCCGTGGGCCGTAAATAACTATGGCTACACCTTC

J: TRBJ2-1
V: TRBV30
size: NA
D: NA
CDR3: CACDTWQNNEQFF
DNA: TGTGCCTGCGATACCTGGCAGAACAATGAGCAGTTCTTC

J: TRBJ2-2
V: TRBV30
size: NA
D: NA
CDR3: CAWSVQTGELFF
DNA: TGTGCCTGGAGTGTACAAACCGGGGAGCTGTTTTTT

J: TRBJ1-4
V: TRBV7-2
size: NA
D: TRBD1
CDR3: CASSSPTGSEKLFF
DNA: TGTGCCAGCAGCAGTCCGACAGGGAGTGAAAAACTGTTTTTT

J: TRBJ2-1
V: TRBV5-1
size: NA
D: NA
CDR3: CASRGRDNEQFF
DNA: TGCGCCAGCAGGGGCCGTGACAATGAGCAGTTCTTC

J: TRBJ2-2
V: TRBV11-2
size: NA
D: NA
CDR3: CASSEALAYTGELFF
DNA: TGTGCCAGCAGCGAGGCACTAGCCTACACCGGGGAGCTGTTTTTT

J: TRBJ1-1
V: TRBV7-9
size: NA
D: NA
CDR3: CASSPDSRTEAFF
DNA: TGTGCCAGCAGCCCGGACTCAAGGACTGAAGCTTTCTTT

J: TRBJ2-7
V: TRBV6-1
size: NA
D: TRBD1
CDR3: CASSDPGGSDEQYF
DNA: TGTGCCAGCAGTGATCCAGGGGGATCCGACGAGCAGTACTTC

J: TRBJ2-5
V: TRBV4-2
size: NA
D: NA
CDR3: CASSQGGREETQYF
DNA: TGTGCCAGCAGCCAAGGTGGGCGGGAAGAGACCCAGTACTTC

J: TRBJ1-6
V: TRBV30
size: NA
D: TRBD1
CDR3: CAWGTGESSPLHF
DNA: TGTGCCTGGGGGACAGGGGAGAGTTCACCCCTCCACTTT

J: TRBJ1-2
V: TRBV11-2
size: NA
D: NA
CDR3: CASSLAPSTGNYGYTF
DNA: TGTGCCAGCAGCTTAGCCCCATCGACAGGAAACTATGGCTACACCTTC

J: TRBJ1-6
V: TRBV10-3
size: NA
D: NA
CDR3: CAISLGPGGSPLHF
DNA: TGTGCCATCAGTCTCGGCCCCGGAGGTTCACCCCTCCACTTT

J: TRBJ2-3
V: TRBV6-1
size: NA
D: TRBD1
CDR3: CASGDRGRGTDTQYF
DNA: TGTGCCAGCGGCGACAGGGGGCGCGGGACAGATACGCAGTATTTT

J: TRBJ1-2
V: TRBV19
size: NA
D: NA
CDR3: CASQGPGSPLRYGYTF
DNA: TGTGCCAGTCAAGGGCCAGGGTCCCCATTGAGGTATGGCTACACCTTC

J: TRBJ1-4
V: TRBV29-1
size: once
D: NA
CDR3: CSALTNEKLFF
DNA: TGCAGCGCCCTAACTAATGAAAAACTGTTTTTT

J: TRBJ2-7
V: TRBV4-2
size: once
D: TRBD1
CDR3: CASSQYDRGNYEQYF
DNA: TGTGCCAGCAGCCAATACGACAGGGGAAACTACGAGCAGTACTTC

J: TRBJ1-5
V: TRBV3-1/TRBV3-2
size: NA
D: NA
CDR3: CASSQGAQGSSNQPQHF
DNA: TGTGCCAGCAGCCAAGGGGCGCAGGGATCAAGCAATCAGCCCCAGCATTTT

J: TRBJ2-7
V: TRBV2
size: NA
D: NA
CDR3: CASRADSYEQYF
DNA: TGTGCCAGCAGGGCTGACAGCTACGAGCAGTACTTC

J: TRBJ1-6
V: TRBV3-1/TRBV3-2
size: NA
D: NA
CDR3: CASSPAGPYNSPLHF
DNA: TGTGCCAGCAGCCCAGCGGGCCCCTATAATTCACCCCTCCACTTT

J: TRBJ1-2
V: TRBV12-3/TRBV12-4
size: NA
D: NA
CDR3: CASRALNYGYTF
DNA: TGTGCCAGCAGAGCGCTGAACTATGGCTACACCTTC

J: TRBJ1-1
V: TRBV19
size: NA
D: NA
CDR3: CASSNRFNTEAFF
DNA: TGTGCCAGTAGTAATCGGTTTAACACTGAAGCTTTCTTT